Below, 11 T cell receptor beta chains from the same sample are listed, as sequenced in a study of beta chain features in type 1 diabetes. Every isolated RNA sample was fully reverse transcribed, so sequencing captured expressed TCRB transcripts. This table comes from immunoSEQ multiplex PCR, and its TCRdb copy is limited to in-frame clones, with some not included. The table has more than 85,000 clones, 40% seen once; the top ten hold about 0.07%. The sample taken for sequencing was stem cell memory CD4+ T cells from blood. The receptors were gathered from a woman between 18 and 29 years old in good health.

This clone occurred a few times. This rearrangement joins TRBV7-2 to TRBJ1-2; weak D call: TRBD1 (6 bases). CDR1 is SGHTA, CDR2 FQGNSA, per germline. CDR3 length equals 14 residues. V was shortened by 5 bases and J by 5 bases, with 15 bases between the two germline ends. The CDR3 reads CASSPRGGGYGYTF. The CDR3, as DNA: TGTGCCAGCAGCCCTCGCGGGGGCGGGTATGGCTACACCTTC.

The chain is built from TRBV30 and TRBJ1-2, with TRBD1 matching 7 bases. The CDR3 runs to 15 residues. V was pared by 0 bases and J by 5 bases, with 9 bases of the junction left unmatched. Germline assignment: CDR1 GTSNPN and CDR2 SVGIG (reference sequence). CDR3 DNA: TGTGCCTGGAGTGTAGGGGGCGGAAGGTGGTATGGCTACACCTTC. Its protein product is CAWSVGGGRWYGYTF.

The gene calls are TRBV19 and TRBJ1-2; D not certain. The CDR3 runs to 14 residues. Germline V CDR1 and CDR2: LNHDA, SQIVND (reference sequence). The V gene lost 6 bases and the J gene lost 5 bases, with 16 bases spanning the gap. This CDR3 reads CASSRDILFYGYTF. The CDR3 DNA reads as TGTGCCAGTAGCCGTGACATCCTCTTTTATGGCTACACCTTC. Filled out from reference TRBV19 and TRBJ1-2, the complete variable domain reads DGGITQSPKYLFRKEGQNVTLSCEQNLNHDAMYWYRQDPGQGLRLIYYSQIVNDFQKGDIAEGYSVSREKKESFPLTVTSAQKNPTAFYLCASSRDILFYGYTFGSGTRLTVV.

CDR3 bases: TGTGCCAGCAGTTTAACTTCCCTGGACAGGCGTACCGACCGTACCTACGAGCAGTACTTC. Amino acid sequence: CASSLTSLDRRTDRTYEQYF. The V and J genes are TRBV27 and TRBJ2-7; 7 bases agree with TRBD1. The CDR3 runs 20 residues. The V and J ends lost 2 bases and 2 bases, in that order; junction bases with no gene match: 21. Per the germline V gene, CDR1 is MNHEY and CDR2 is SMNVEV (reference sequence).

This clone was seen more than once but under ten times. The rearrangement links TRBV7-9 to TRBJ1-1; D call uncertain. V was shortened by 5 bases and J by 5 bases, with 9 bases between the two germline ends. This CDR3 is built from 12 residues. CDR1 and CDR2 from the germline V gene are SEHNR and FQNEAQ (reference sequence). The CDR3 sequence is CASSPEETEAFF. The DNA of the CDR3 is TGTGCCAGCAGCCCGGAGGAGACTGAAGCTTTCTTT.

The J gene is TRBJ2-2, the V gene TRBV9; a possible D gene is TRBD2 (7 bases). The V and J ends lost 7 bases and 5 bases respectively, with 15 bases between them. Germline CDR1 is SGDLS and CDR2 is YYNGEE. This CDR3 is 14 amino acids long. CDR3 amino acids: CASAPGGWTGELFF. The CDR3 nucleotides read TGTGCCAGCGCCCCGGGGGGCTGGACCGGGGAGCTGTTTTTT.

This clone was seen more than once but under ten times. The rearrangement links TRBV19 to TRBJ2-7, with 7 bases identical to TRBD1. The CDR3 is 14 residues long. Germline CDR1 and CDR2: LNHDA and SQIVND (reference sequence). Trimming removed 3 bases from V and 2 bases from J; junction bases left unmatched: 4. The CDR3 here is CASSIQGGPYEQYF. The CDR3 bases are TGTGCCAGTAGTATCCAAGGGGGCCCCTACGAGCAGTACTTC.

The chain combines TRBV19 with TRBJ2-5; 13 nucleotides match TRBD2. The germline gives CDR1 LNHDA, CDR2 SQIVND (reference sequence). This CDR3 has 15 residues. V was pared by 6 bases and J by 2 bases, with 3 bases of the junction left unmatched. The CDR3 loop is CASRTSGRRQETQYF. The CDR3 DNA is TGTGCCAGTAGGACTAGCGGGAGGAGGCAAGAGACCCAGTACTTC.

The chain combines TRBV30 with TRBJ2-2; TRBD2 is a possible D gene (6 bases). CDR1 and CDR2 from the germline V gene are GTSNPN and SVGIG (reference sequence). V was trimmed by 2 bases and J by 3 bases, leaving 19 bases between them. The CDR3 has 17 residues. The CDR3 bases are TGTGCCTGGAGTAGGAAGGGGTGGCGGGATCACACCGGGGAGCTGTTTTTT. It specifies CAWSRKGWRDHTGELFF. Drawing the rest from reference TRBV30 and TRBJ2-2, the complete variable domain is SQTIHQWPATLVQPVGSPLSLECTVEGTSNPNLYWYRQAAGRGLQLLFYSVGIGQISSEVPQNLSASRPQDRQFILSSKKLLLSDSGFYLCAWSRKGWRDHTGELFFGEGSRLTVL.

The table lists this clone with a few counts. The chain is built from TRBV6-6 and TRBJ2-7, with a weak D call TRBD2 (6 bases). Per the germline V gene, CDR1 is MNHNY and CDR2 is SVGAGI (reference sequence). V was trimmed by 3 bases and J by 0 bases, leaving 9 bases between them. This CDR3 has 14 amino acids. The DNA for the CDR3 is TGTGCCAGCAGTTATACCGGGGGCTCCTACGAGCAGTACTTC. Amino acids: CASSYTGGSYEQYF.

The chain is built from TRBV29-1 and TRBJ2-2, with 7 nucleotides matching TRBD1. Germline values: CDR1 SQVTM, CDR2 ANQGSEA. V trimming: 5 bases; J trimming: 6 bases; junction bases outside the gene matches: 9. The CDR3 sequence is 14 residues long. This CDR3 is CSVRQGVWAGELFF. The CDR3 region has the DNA TGCAGCGTTAGGCAGGGGGTATGGGCCGGGGAGCTGTTTTTT.